This entry lists 19 T cell receptor beta chains sequenced from one sample in a study of naive and memory T cell subsets. The beta constant-region primer was an equimolar mix of two oligonucleotides covering TRBC1 and TRBC2. A single record per CDR3 protein comes from TCRdb applying MiXCR to the UMI-ligation and nested PCR reads. The sample lists approximately 140,000 distinct CDR3 sequences; over 15% were seen once. Sequenced input: naive CD4+ T cells from blood. These receptors came from a human donor in good health.

This clonotype was found a few times. This sequence joins TRBV7-9 and TRBJ2-1; the match to TRBD2 covers 8 bases. After removal of 5 bases from V and 4 bases from J, the junction contained 13 bases not matched to a gene. This CDR3 is built from 17 residues. Germline CDR1 and CDR2: SEHNR and FQNEAQ (reference sequence). CDR3: CASSPIPGRGDYNEQFF. DNA for the CDR3: TGTGCCAGCAGCCCCATTCCCGGGAGGGGTGATTACAATGAGCAGTTCTTC.

This sequence joins TRBV5-1 and TRBJ1-1; D is perhaps TRBD1 (6 bases). With 4 bases removed from V and 0 bases from J, the gap between germline ends came to 10 bases. Germline loops: CDR1 SGHRS, CDR2 YFSETQ. The CDR3 is made up of 14 amino acids. The CDR3 here is CASSLTGLNTEAFF. Written as DNA, the CDR3 is TGCGCCAGCAGCCTGACAGGACTGAACACTGAAGCTTTCTTT. Looking up the rest from reference TRBV5-1 and TRBJ1-1 gives the full variable domain: KAGVTQTPRYLIKTRGQQVTLSCSPISGHRSVSWYQQTPGQGLQFLFEYFSETQRNKGNFPGRFSGRQFSNSRSEMNVSTLELGDSALYLCASSLTGLNTEAFFGQGTRLTVV.

This clonotype came up a few times. The V and J genes are TRBV12-5 and TRBJ2-1; 9 positions agree with TRBD2. V lost 0 bases and J lost 5; bases outside the gene matches: 11. The CDR3 length is 18 residues. In germline, CDR1 is LGHNT, CDR2 FRNRAP. The CDR3 sequence is CASGLVKGGRAWNNEQFF. The CDR3 DNA reads as TGTGCTAGTGGTTTGGTAAAAGGCGGGAGGGCCTGGAACAATGAGCAGTTCTTC.

This clonotype has a handful of counts. The genes are TRBV7-2 and TRBJ1-2; 7 bases are shared with TRBD1. This CDR3 spans 15 amino acids. CDR1 and CDR2 (germline): SGHTA, FQGNSA. Trimming took 11 bases from V and 5 from J; bases not matched to a gene: 17. The CDR3 nucleotides are TGTGCCGTAGGGGGCGGCCGAGGGGCGCTTTATGGCTACACCTTC. It specifies CAVGGGRGALYGYTF.

This clonotype was seen once. The genes are TRBV28 and TRBJ1-5; no firm D call. CDR3 length: 14 amino acids. V lost 5 bases and J 2 bases, leaving 10 bases between the germline ends. Germline V lookup: CDR1 MDHEN, CDR2 SYDVKM. This chain's CDR3 is CASSRGRGNQPQHF. The DNA of the CDR3 is TGTGCCAGCAGTCGCGGAAGGGGCAATCAGCCCCAGCATTTT.

The chain couples TRBV4-3 to TRBJ2-7, with a tentative D call TRBD2 (6 bases). Germline V gives CDR1 LGHNA, CDR2 YSLEER. Trimming stripped 0 bases from V and 7 bases from J, with 10 bases between. The length of the CDR3 is 13 residues. The CDR3 loop reads CASSQDVGLEQYF. The CDR3 DNA is TGCGCCAGCAGCCAAGATGTGGGACTTGAGCAGTACTTC.

The CDR3 DNA follows: TGTGCCACGAGAGGCGATAACACTGAAGCTTTCTTT. Translating it yields CATRGDNTEAFF. The chain couples TRBV2 to TRBJ1-1; no clear D gene. The germline gives CDR1 SNHLY, CDR2 FYNNEI. The CDR3 loop spans 12 amino acids. V lost 10 bases and J lost 2, with 11 bases in between.

This clonotype came up a few times. The CDR3 protein is CSAKTGFYEQYF. The DNA of the CDR3 is TGCAGTGCCAAGACAGGATTCTACGAGCAGTACTTC. V and J are TRBV20-1 and TRBJ2-7; weak D call: TRBD1 (6 bases). Germline V gives CDR1 DFQATT, CDR2 SNEGSKA (reference sequence). The ends were cut back, 6 bases at V and 3 bases at J, with 12 bases in the middle. The CDR3 runs to 12 residues.

This clonotype was picked up a small number of times. For the CDR3, the DNA is TGTGCCAGCAGTTACTCGGTGGTACTCAGCTCCTACAATGAGCAGTTCTTC. This codes for CASSYSVVLSSYNEQFF. The rearrangement joins TRBV6-5 to TRBJ2-1; unclear D gene. This CDR3 is built from 17 residues. V gave up 0 bases and J gave up 0 bases, with 12 bases separating them. Germline-derived CDR1 and CDR2 are MNHEY and SVGAGI.

This clonotype was detected many times. This chain joins TRBV5-1 and TRBJ2-5; the match to TRBD2 covers 8 bases. The CDR3 runs 14 residues. Germline V gene sequence: CDR1 SGHRS, CDR2 YFSETQ. The V gene end was trimmed by 0 bases and the J gene end by 5 bases; junction bases not matched to a gene: 3. For the CDR3, the DNA is TGCGCCAGCAGCTTGGACGGGGGGGCGGAGACCCAGTACTTC. Encoded protein: CASSLDGGAETQYF. Full variable domain (rest looked up from reference TRBV5-1 and TRBJ2-5): KAGVTQTPRYLIKTRGQQVTLSCSPISGHRSVSWYQQTPGQGLQFLFEYFSETQRNKGNFPGRFSGRQFSNSRSEMNVSTLELGDSALYLCASSLDGGAETQYFGPGTRLLVL.

Here the CDR3 reads CASSLVNFGTGGVEQYF. The CDR3 nucleotides are TGTGCCAGCAGTTTAGTTAATTTCGGGACAGGGGGCGTCGAGCAGTACTTC. V gene TRBV28 combines with J gene TRBJ2-7; 12 nucleotides align to TRBD1. The CDR3 extends over 17 amino acids. V shed 2 bases, J shed 6 bases, and the junction held 11 bases outside the gene matches. CDR1 is MDHEN and CDR2 is SYDVKM in the germline V gene.

This clonotype has just a few counts. This chain joins TRBV12-3 or TRBV12-4 and TRBJ1-2; the D is unclear. The CDR3 spans 14 residues. V lost 3 bases, J lost 6 bases, and 14 bases lay in between. In DNA form, the CDR3 reads TGTGCCAGCAGTTTGAGTCCCAGCCGGGATGGCTACACCTTC. This gives the protein CASSLSPSRDGYTF.

This clonotype came up a few times. The V call is TRBV7-3, the J call TRBJ2-2, with 7 bases identical to TRBD1. The germline V gene encodes CDR1 SGHTA and CDR2 FQGTGA. This CDR3 region has 15 residues. V was clipped by 4 bases and J by 5 bases; unmatched bases: 7. The CDR3 sequence: CASSSTGVRTGELFF. The CDR3 nucleotides read TGTGCCAGCAGCTCTACAGGGGTTAGGACCGGGGAGCTGTTTTTT.

This clonotype was observed a handful of times. The rearrangement joins TRBV10-3 to TRBJ1-6; D gene unclear. From germline, CDR1 is ENHRY and CDR2 SYGVKD. Trimming stripped 7 bases from V and 10 bases from J, with 14 bases between. The CDR3 runs to 13 residues. CDR3 residues: CAINWGGGSPLHF. The CDR3 DNA follows: TGTGCCATCAATTGGGGTGGTGGATCACCCCTCCACTTT.

The chain joins TRBV12-3 or TRBV12-4 to TRBJ2-6, with a tentative D call TRBD1 (5 bases). V lost 7 bases to trimming and J lost 0 bases, with 13 bases between them. The CDR3 covers 16 residues. In nucleotides, the CDR3 is TGTGCCAGCAAGCCAGGGATAGGCTCTGGGGCCAACGTCCTGACTTTC. Translation gives CASKPGIGSGANVLTF.

V and J are TRBV5-6 and TRBJ2-7; the D is unclear. Germline CDR1 and CDR2: SGHDT and YYEEEE. Trimming pared 0 bases from V and 0 bases from J, leaving 13 bases between. The CDR3 is 16 amino acids. CDR3 sequence (DNA): TGTGCCAGCAGCTTGGTTGGGTTACAAAGCTCCTACGAGCAGTACTTC. Protein: CASSLVGLQSSYEQYF.

This clonotype was found once. This sequence joins TRBV2 and TRBJ2-2, with TRBD2 matching over 7 bases. V was clipped by 5 bases and J by 3 bases; unmatched bases: 6. Germline V CDR1 and CDR2: SNHLY, FYNNEI. The CDR3 length is 15 residues. The CDR3 sequence: CASSRTRQDTGELFF. The CDR3 DNA follows: TGTGCCAGCAGTCGGACTAGACAAGACACCGGGGAGCTGTTTTTT. The full variable domain, its missing parts supplied by reference TRBV2 and TRBJ2-2, is EPEVTQTPSHQVTQMGQEVILRCVPISNHLYFYWYRQILGQKVEFLVSFYNNEISEKSEIFDDQFSVERPDGSNFTLKIRSTKLEDSAMYFCASSRTRQDTGELFFGEGSRLTVL.

In this sample, this clonotype turned up a few times. The V gene is TRBV20-1, the J gene TRBJ1-5; a weak D match, TRBD1 (6 bases). The V gene's germline CDR1 is DFQATT and CDR2 SNEGSKA (reference sequence). The CDR3 sequence is 13 residues long. As DNA, the CDR3 is TGCAGCCGGACAGCAATTGGCAATCAGCCCCAGCATTTT. Translation gives CSRTAIGNQPQHF.

V is TRBV12-3 or TRBV12-4 and J is TRBJ2-3, with TRBD2 identical over 8 bases. V lost 3 bases and J lost 1; bases outside the gene matches: 3. The CDR3 spans 15 residues. As DNA, the CDR3 is TGTGCCAGCAGTTTCCAGACTAGCGGCACAGATACGCAGTATTTT. The encoded protein is CASSFQTSGTDTQYF.